These 27 T cell receptor beta chains originate from one sample sequenced in a study of response to subunit inactivated influenza vaccine. Via MiXCR, TCRdb re-called the RT-PCR reads, giving one row per CDR3 protein. The sample carries roughly 650,000 distinct CDR3 sequences, roughly 15% recorded once. The sample here was PBMCs from blood, taken 14 to 15 days before vaccination. Every receptor here comes from a man aged 45-65 years who received an inactivated influenza vaccine.

This clonotype was recorded a few times. This chain connects TRBV4-1 to TRBJ2-5; no firm D call. The CDR3 contains 13 residues. V shed 3 bases and J shed 0 bases, with 5 bases lying between them. Per germline, CDR1 MGHRA and CDR2 YSYEKL. The chain's CDR3 is CASSQAHQETQYF. Written as DNA, the CDR3 is TGCGCCAGCAGCCAGGCCCACCAAGAGACCCAGTACTTC.

This clonotype was observed a few times. V gene TRBV30 combines with J gene TRBJ1-5; unclear D gene. Germline loops: CDR1 GTSNPN, CDR2 SVGIG (reference sequence). Trimming took 4 bases from V and 4 from J, leaving 11 bases between them. This CDR3 has 13 amino acids. In DNA form, the CDR3 reads TGTGCCTGGACCCAGGATTGGAATCAGCCCCAGCATTTT. This codes for CAWTQDWNQPQHF.

This clonotype occurred a few times. This chain links TRBV10-2 with TRBJ2-7, with 10 bases fitting TRBD1. V trimming: 6 bases; J trimming: 0 bases; junction bases outside the gene matches: 5. CDR1 and CDR2 from the germline V gene are WSHSY and SAAADI. The CDR3 is 15 residues long. DNA of the CDR3: TGCGCCAGCAGGGGTAGGGACAGGGGCTCCTACGAGCAGTACTTC. Translation: CASRGRDRGSYEQYF.

The table lists this clonotype with many counts. A read error may produce the germline difference seen at one junction end. This sequence joins TRBV5-1 and TRBJ2-7; D is unclear. The CDR3 runs to 14 residues. Germline CDR1 reads SGHRS; CDR2 reads YFSETQ. The CDR3 loop is CASSLAGLSYEQYF. CDR3 in DNA: TGTGCCAGCAGCTTAGCCGGCCTCTCCTACGAGCAGTACTTC.

This chain links TRBV6-5 with TRBJ2-3; D gene ambiguous. Looked up from germline, CDR1 is MNHEY and CDR2 is SVGAGI. This CDR3 is 18 amino acids long. V lost 4 bases and J lost 0, with 20 bases in between. The CDR3 region is CASSSRPLVWGSTDTQYF. The CDR3, as DNA: TGTGCCAGCAGTTCTCGCCCCCTAGTTTGGGGTAGCACAGATACGCAGTATTTT.

The table lists this clonotype with many counts. The genes are TRBV28 and TRBJ2-7; the D gene is possibly TRBD1 (5 bases). V was shortened by 8 bases and J by 9 bases, with 17 bases between the two germline ends. Per the germline V gene, CDR1 is MDHEN and CDR2 is SYDVKM. The length of the CDR3 is 12 residues. The chain's CDR3 is CASGRSRVGQYF. The CDR3 nucleotides are TGTGCCAGCGGCCGTTCCAGGGTCGGGCAGTACTTC.

The chain is built from TRBV14 and TRBJ1-4; D gene ambiguous. The V gene's germline CDR1 is SGHDN and CDR2 FVKESK. The germline V and J ends were trimmed by 5 bases and 8 bases, with 12 bases remaining between them. The CDR3 covers 13 residues. CDR3 bases: TGTGCCAGCAGCGTCCGTTTGACAGAAAAACTGTTTTTT. This gives the protein CASSVRLTEKLFF.

This clonotype has a handful of counts. The rearrangement joins TRBV10-3 to TRBJ1-1; tentative D call: TRBD1 (5 bases). The germline V gene has CDR1 ENHRY and CDR2 SYGVKD. This CDR3 has 14 residues. V dropped 8 bases and J dropped 1 base, with 14 bases sitting between them. In DNA form, the CDR3 reads TGTGCCATCCGGGACTCCCTAAGGAACACTGAAGCTTTCTTT. It codes for CAIRDSLRNTEAFF.

The sample holds a few counts of this clonotype. V and J are TRBV7-9 and TRBJ2-2; D gene uncertain. Trimming took 5 bases from V and 6 from J, leaving 13 bases between them. Germline lookup yields CDR1 SEHNR and CDR2 FQNEAQ (reference sequence). This CDR3 is 14 amino acids long. CDR3 residues: CASSMPPLSGELFF. In nucleotides, the CDR3 is TGTGCCAGCAGCATGCCCCCCTTATCCGGGGAGCTGTTTTTT.

This rearrangement joins TRBV29-1 to TRBJ1-1; D remains unclear. This CDR3 contains 12 residues. The V end was cut by 7 bases, the J end by 1 base, with 10 bases between. The V gene's germline CDR1 is SQVTM and CDR2 ANQGSEA. The CDR3: CSGLFSNTEAFF. In DNA, the CDR3 is TGCAGCGGCCTATTCTCGAACACTGAAGCTTTCTTT.

The rearrangement joins TRBV27 to TRBJ2-4; 7 bases map to TRBD2. Trimming at V came to 8 bases and at J to 4 bases, leaving 8 bases not matched to a gene. CDR1 and CDR2 (germline): MNHEY, SMNVEV (reference sequence). The CDR3 spans 14 residues. This CDR3 is CASYDGRSKNIQYF. CDR3 DNA sequence: TGTGCCAGCTACGACGGGAGGTCTAAAAACATTCAGTACTTC.

This sequence joins TRBV7-8 and TRBJ2-5; D uncertain. Looked up from germline, CDR1 is SGHVS and CDR2 is FQNEAQ. The CDR3 is 13 amino acids. V dropped 5 bases and J dropped 1 base, with 8 bases sitting between them. The CDR3 region is CASSPQPQETQYF. DNA of the CDR3: TGTGCCAGCAGCCCCCAGCCCCAAGAGACCCAGTACTTC.

The chain is built from TRBV19 and TRBJ2-2; tentative D call: TRBD1 (5 bases). This CDR3 region has 15 residues. Trimming left V 4 bases short and J 5 bases short, with 14 bases between. Germline assignment: CDR1 LNHDA and CDR2 SQIVND (reference sequence). CDR3 region: CASSTTWTTTGELFF. CDR3 nucleotide sequence: TGTGCCAGTAGTACCACCTGGACAACTACCGGGGAGCTGTTTTTT.

This clonotype has just a few counts. The chain employs TRBV28 and TRBJ1-1; no clear D. Trimming cost V 6 bases and J 4 bases, with 12 bases left between them. Germline assignment: CDR1 MDHEN and CDR2 SYDVKM. The CDR3 contains 13 residues. This CDR3 reads CASRTGRGTEAFF. In DNA form, the CDR3 reads TGTGCCAGCAGAACCGGACGGGGCACTGAAGCTTTCTTT.

This clonotype has only a few counts. The chain has TRBV4-2 and TRBJ2-3, with 7 bases identical to TRBD2. The germline V gene has CDR1 LGHNA and CDR2 YNFKEQ. The CDR3 has 16 residues. Trimming removed 0 bases from V and 7 bases from J; junction bases left unmatched: 10. In DNA form, the CDR3 reads TGTGCCAGCAGCCAAGATCCTCGCGGGGGTTATAATACGCAGTATTTT. This encodes CASSQDPRGGYNTQYF.

The chain links TRBV28 to TRBJ2-7; D is perhaps TRBD1 (6 bases). CDR3 size: 14 residues. Deletions cut 6 bases from V and 1 base from J, with 13 bases between. Germline V gene lookup returns CDR1 MDHEN and CDR2 SYDVKM. The chain's CDR3 is CASSPNRVSYEQYF. CDR3 bases: TGTGCCAGCAGCCCAAACAGGGTTTCCTACGAGCAGTACTTC.

This clonotype has just a few counts. This chain connects TRBV12-3 or TRBV12-4 to TRBJ2-7; 7 bases line up with TRBD1. J was trimmed by 5 bases and V by 5 bases; bases with no gene match: 6. The CDR3 loop spans 13 amino acids. The CDR3 loop reads CASSPLTGHEQYF. CDR3 bases: TGTGCCAGCAGTCCGTTGACAGGGCACGAGCAGTACTTC.

The chain links TRBV12-3 or TRBV12-4 to TRBJ1-2; 7 nucleotides line up with TRBD1. This CDR3 has 13 amino acids. The ends lost 5 bases at V and 8 bases at J; junction bases unmatched: 8. The CDR3 coding sequence is TGTGCCAGCAGTGTAGGGACAGCTATGGGCTACACCTTC. It yields the protein CASSVGTAMGYTF.

In its sample, this clonotype was seen a few times. The chain links TRBV9 to TRBJ2-7, with D possibly matching TRBD1 (6 bases). Per the germline V gene, CDR1 is SGDLS and CDR2 is YYNGEE. With 3 bases removed from V and 8 bases from J, the gap between germline ends came to 18 bases. The CDR3 extends over 14 amino acids. CDR3: CASSAGHHPAKQYF. The CDR3 DNA sequence: TGTGCCAGCAGCGCGGGACACCACCCAGCAAAGCAGTACTTC.

As DNA, the CDR3 is TGTGCCAGCAGAAGCCGACAGAGCTCTGGGGCCAACGTCCTGACTTTC. Translated, it gives CASRSRQSSGANVLTF. The V and J genes are TRBV6-1 and TRBJ2-6; weak D call: TRBD1 (5 bases). Between the trimmed V and J ends, which lost 6 bases and 0 bases, there was a span of 12 bases. The CDR3 length is 16 residues. Germline CDR1 reads MNHNS; CDR2 reads SASEGT.

This clonotype turned up a few times. The chain is built from TRBV9 and TRBJ2-1; D might be TRBD2 (6 bases). Trimming shortened V by 3 bases and J by 0 bases, and 7 bases separated the two germline ends. The CDR3 has 14 amino acids. Germline V lookup: CDR1 SGDLS, CDR2 YYNGEE. The CDR3 DNA follows: TGTGCCAGCAGCGGGGGGGACTCCTACAATGAGCAGTTCTTC. Its protein is CASSGGDSYNEQFF. Variable domain in full (rest from reference TRBV9 and TRBJ2-1): DSGVTQTPKHLITATGQRVTLRCSPRSGDLSVYWYQQSLDQGLQFLIQYYNGEERAKGNILERFSAQQFPDLHSELNLSSLELGDSALYFCASSGGDSYNEQFFGPGTRLTVL.

This clonotype has just a few counts. The chain is built from TRBV2 and TRBJ2-7; D perhaps matches TRBD1 (5 bases). CDR3 length equals 16 residues. Looked up from germline, CDR1 is SNHLY and CDR2 is FYNNEI. Trimming removed 7 bases from V and 1 base from J, with 20 bases in between. The DNA of the CDR3 is TGTGCCAGCATGCCAGTCGTTCGGACATCGTCCTACGAGCAGTACTTC. Translating it yields CASMPVVRTSSYEQYF. The variable domain in full, with the rest retrieved from reference TRBV2 and TRBJ2-7, is EPEVTQTPSHQVTQMGQEVILRCVPISNHLYFYWYRQILGQKVEFLVSFYNNEISEKSEIFDDQFSVERPDGSNFTLKIRSTKLEDSAMYFCASMPVVRTSSYEQYFGPGTRLTVT.

This clonotype turned up a few times. The genes are TRBV4-1 and TRBJ1-4, with a tentative D call TRBD1 (5 bases). V lost 4 bases and J lost 10, with 13 bases in between. Germline V CDR1 and CDR2: MGHRA, YSYEKL. The CDR3 is made up of 13 amino acids. In DNA, the CDR3 is TGCGCCAGCAGCCTTGGGGGGGAAGCAAAACTGTTTTTT. This gives the protein CASSLGGEAKLFF.

There are many counts of this clonotype. The CDR3 sequence: CASSGQMNTEAFF. DNA of the CDR3: TGTGCCAGCAGCGGACAGATGAACACTGAAGCTTTCTTT. The rearrangement links TRBV12-3 or TRBV12-4 to TRBJ1-1; TRBD1 might be the D (6 bases). The V and J ends lost 6 bases and 0 bases respectively, with 8 bases between them. CDR3 length: 13 residues.

This clonotype showed up just a few times. V and J are TRBV24-1 and TRBJ2-3; D call uncertain. V was trimmed by 1 base and J by 1 base, leaving 8 bases between them. Germline CDR1 reads KGHDR; CDR2 reads SFDVKD. The CDR3 has 15 residues. DNA for the CDR3: TGTGCCACCAGTGATTTCGGTGCCCGCACAGATACGCAGTATTTT. Protein product: CATSDFGARTDTQYF.

The rearrangement uses TRBV28 and TRBJ2-1; the D gene could be TRBD1 or TRBD2 (7 bases each). Trimming took 1 base from V and 8 from J, leaving 12 bases between them. The CDR3 has 14 residues. Per germline, CDR1 MDHEN and CDR2 SYDVKM. The DNA for the CDR3 is TGTGCCAGCAGTTTATTGACAGGGAGGGATGAGCAGTTCTTC. Translation: CASSLLTGRDEQFF.

The rearrangement joins TRBV4-3 to TRBJ2-1, with TRBD2 matching 8 bases. The CDR3 covers 17 residues. The ends lost 0 bases at V and 2 bases at J; junction bases unmatched: 6. CDR1 is LGHNA and CDR2 is YSLEER in the germline V gene. The CDR3 loop is CASSQDRSGRTYNEQFF. The CDR3 coding sequence is TGCGCCAGCAGCCAAGACAGGAGCGGGAGAACCTACAATGAGCAGTTCTTC.